Given below is one TCR beta chain in context. Its specificity is unknown. This specimen belongs to a study of cytomegalovirus exposure and HLA in healthy donors. Study overall: Among 150 million to 200 million T cells, an earlier analysis found 120 million or so unique TCR beta sequences.

Germline CDR1 is KGHSH and CDR2 is LQKENI. This CDR3 has 14 amino acids. V trimming: 4 bases; J trimming: 1 base; junction bases outside the gene matches: 1. Study results and limitations: The study labeled under 200 TCR beta chains cytomegalovirus-associated.

PCR amplification relied on 60 Vbeta primers (plus 13 Jbeta primers). The authors' processing: The count from a later analysis was 70 million to 85 million unique TCR beta chains, some 10 million of them shared. Some clones are missing from TCRdb's copy, which holds only in-frame ones; the method was immunoSEQ multiplex PCR. V, J and clone size are taken as reported in that table, and D and trimming were inferred from the DNA itself. The table shows 150,000 or so clones, with just under 75% occurring only once. Every donor was a healthy person donating bone marrow. This clonotype originated in a woman aged 18 to 35 in good health and CMV-seronegative. The specimen was PBMCs. The rearrangement uses TRBV18 and TRBJ2-7, with TRBD1 identical over 10 bases. The CDR3 bases are TGTGCCAGCTCACAGGGACAGGGGTCCTACGAGCAGTACGTC. This sequence encodes CASSQGQGSYEQYV.